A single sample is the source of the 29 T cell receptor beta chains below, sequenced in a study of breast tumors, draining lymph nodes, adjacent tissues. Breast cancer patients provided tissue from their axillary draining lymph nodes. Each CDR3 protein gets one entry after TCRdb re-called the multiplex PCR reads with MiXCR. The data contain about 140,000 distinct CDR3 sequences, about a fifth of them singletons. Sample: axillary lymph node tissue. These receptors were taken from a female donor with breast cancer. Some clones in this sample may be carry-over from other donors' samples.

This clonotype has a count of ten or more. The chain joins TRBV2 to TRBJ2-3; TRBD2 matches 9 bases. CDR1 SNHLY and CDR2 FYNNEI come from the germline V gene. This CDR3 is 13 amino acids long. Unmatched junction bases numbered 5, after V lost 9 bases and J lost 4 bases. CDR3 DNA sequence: TGTGCCAGAGGGGCTAGCGGGGCAGATACGCAGTATTTT. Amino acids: CARGASGADTQYF.

The CDR3 region is CASSPGGWGGTGELFF. For the CDR3, the DNA is TGTGCCAGCAGTCCCGGGGGATGGGGGGGCACCGGGGAGCTGTTTTTT. V usage is TRBV27 and J usage is TRBJ2-2; 7 nucleotides agree with TRBD2. Germline V gives CDR1 MNHEY, CDR2 SMNVEV (reference sequence). This CDR3 spans 16 amino acids. J lost 4 bases, V lost 5 bases, and 10 bases had no gene match.

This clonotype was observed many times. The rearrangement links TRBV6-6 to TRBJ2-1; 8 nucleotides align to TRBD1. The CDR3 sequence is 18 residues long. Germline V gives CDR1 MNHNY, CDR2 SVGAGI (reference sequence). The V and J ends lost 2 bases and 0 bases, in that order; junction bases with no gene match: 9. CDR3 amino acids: CASSYGQGALSSYNEQFF. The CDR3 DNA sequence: TGTGCCAGCAGTTACGGGCAGGGGGCTCTGAGCTCCTACAATGAGCAGTTCTTC.

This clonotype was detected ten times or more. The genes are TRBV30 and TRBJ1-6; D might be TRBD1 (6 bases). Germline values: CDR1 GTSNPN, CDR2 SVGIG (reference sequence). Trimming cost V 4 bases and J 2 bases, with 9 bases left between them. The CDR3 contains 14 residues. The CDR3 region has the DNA TGTGCCTGGACCGGGGGCGCCTATAATTCACCCCTCCACTTT. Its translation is CAWTGGAYNSPLHF.

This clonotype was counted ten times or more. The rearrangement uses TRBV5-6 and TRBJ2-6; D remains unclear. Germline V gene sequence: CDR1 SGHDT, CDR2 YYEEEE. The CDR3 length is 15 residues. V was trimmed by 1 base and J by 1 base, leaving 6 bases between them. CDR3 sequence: CASSLWGSGANVLTF. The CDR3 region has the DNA TGTGCCAGCAGCTTGTGGGGATCTGGGGCCAACGTCCTGACTTTC.

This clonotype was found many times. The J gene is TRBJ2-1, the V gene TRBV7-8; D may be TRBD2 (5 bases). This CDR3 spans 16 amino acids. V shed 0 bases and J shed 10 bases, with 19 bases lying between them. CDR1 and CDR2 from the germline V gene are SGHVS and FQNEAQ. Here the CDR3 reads CASSLATGIRPPEQFF. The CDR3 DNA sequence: TGTGCCAGCAGCTTAGCCACCGGGATTCGACCGCCCGAGCAGTTCTTC. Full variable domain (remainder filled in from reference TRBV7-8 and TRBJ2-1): GAGVSQSPRYKVAKRGQDVALRCDPISGHVSLFWYQQALGQGPEFLTYFQNEAQLDKSGLPSDRFFAERPEGSVSTLKIQRTQQEDSAVYLCASSLATGIRPPEQFFGPGTRLTVL.

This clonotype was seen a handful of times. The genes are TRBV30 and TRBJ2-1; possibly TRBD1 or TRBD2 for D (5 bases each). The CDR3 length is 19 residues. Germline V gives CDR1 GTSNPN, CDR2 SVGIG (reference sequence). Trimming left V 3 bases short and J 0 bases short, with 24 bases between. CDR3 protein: CAWRETRGTSRSSYNEQFF. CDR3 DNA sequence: TGTGCCTGGAGGGAAACCAGAGGGACGAGCAGGAGCTCCTACAATGAGCAGTTCTTC.

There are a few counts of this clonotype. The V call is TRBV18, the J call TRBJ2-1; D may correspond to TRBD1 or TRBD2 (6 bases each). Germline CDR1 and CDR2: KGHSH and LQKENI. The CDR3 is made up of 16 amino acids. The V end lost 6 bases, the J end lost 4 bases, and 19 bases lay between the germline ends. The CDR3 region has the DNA TGTGCCAGCTCGCAGTCGAGGGGGGCGGGATACAATGAGCAGTTCTTC. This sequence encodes CASSQSRGAGYNEQFF.

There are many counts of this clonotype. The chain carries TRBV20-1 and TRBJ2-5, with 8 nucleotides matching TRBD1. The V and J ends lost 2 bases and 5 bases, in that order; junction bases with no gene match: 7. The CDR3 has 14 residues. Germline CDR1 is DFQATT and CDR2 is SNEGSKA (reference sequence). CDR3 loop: CSARWGDRRETQYF. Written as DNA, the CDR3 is TGCAGTGCTAGATGGGGGGACAGGAGGGAGACCCAGTACTTC.

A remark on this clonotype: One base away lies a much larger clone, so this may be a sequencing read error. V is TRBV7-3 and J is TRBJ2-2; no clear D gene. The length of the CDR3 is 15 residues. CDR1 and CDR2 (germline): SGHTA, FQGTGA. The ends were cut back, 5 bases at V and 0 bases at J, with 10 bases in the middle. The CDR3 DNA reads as TGTGCCAGCAGCACGAACGACGCGAACACCGGGGAGCTGTTTTTT. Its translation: CASSTNDANTGELFF.

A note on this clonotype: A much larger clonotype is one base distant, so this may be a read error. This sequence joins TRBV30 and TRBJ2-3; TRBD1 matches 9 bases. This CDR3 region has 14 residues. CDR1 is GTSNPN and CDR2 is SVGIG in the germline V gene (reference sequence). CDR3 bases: TGTGTCTGCCGTCGACAGGGGGTAACGGATACGCAGTATTTT. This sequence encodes CVCRRQGVTDTQYF.

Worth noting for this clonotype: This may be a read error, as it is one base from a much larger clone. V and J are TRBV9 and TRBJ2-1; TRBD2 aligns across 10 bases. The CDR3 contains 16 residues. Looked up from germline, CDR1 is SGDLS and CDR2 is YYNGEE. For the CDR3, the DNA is TGTGCCAGCAGCTCCAGAGGGCTAGCGGGAGTAAATGAGCAGGTCTTC. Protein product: CASSSRGLAGVNEQVF.

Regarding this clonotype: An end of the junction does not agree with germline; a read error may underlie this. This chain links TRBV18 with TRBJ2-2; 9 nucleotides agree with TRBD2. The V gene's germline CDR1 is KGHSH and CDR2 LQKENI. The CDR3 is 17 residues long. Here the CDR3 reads CASSPPVAGVNTGELSF. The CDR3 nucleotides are TGTGCCAGCTCACCACCGGTAGCGGGGGTGAACACCGGGGAGCTGTCTTTT.

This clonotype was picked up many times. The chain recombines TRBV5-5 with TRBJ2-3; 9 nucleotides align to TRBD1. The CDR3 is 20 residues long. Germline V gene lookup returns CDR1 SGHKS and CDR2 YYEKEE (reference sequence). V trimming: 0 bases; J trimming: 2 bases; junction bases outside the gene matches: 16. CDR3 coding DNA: TGTGCCAGCAGCTTGGCCAGTATGAGAGGTACAGGGGGCATCACAGATACGCAGTATTTT. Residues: CASSLASMRGTGGITDTQYF.

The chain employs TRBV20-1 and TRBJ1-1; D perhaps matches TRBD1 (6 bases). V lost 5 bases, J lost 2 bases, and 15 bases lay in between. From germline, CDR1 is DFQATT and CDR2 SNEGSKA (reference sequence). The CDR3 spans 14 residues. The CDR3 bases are TGCAGTGCTTACAGGGTGTCAGGCAACACTGAAGCTTTCTTT. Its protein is CSAYRVSGNTEAFF.

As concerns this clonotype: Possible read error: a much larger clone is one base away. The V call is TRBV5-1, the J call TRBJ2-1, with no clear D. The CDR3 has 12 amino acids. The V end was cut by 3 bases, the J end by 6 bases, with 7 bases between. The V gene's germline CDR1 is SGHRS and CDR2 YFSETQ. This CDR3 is CASSSNGNEQFF. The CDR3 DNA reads TGCGCCAGCAGCTCGAATGGCAATGAGCAGTTCTTC.

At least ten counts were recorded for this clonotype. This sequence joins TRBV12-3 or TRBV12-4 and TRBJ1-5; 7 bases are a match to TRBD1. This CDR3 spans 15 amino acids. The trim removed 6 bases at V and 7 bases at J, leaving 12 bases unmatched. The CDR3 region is CASSRQGGLSQPQHF. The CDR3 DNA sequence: TGTGCCAGCAGCAGACAGGGAGGGTTGAGCCAGCCCCAGCATTTT.

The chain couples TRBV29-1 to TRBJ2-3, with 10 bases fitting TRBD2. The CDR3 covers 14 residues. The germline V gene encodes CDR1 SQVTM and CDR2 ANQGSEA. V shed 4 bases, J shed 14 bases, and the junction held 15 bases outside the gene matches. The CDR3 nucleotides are TGCAGCGTTGCGCTAGCGGGAGTATTTGATGCGCCGTATTTT. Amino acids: CSVALAGVFDAPYF.

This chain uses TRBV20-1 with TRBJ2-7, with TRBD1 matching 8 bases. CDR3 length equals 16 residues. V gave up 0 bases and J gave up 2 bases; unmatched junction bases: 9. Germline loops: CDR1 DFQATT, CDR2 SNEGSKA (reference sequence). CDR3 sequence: CSARDPATGATYEQYF. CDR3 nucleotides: TGCAGTGCTAGAGATCCTGCGACAGGGGCTACCTACGAGCAGTACTTC.

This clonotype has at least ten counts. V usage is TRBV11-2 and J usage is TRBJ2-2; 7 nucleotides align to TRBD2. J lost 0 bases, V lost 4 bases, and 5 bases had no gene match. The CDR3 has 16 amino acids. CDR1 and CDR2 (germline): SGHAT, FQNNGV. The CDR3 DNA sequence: TGTGCCAGCAGCTCCGTAGCGGGTTCGAACACCGGGGAGCTGTTTTTT. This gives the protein CASSSVAGSNTGELFF. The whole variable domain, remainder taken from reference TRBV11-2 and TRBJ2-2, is EAGVAQSPRYKIIEKRQSVAFWCNPISGHATLYWYQQILGQGPKLLIQFQNNGVVDDSQLPKDRFSAERLKGVDSTLKIQPAKLEDSAVYLCASSSVAGSNTGELFFGEGSRLTVL.

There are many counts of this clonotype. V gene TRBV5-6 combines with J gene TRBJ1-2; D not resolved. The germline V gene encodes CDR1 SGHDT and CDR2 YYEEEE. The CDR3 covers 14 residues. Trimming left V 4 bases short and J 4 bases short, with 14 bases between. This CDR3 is CASSRVGFAYGYTF. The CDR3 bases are TGTGCCAGCAGCAGGGTGGGGTTTGCCTATGGCTACACCTTC.

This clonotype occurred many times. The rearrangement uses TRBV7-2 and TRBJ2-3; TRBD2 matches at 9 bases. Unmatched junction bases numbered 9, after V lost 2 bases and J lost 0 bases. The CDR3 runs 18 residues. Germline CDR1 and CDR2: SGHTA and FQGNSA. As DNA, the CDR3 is TGTGCCAGCAGCTTATCCATCGGGACTAGCAATAGCACAGATACGCAGTATTTT. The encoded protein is CASSLSIGTSNSTDTQYF.

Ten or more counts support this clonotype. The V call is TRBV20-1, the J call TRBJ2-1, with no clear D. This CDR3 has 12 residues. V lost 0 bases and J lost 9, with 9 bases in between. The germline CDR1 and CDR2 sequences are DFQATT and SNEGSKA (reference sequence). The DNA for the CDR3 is TGCAGTGCTAGAGATGGGCTGGTTGAGCAGTTCTTC. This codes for CSARDGLVEQFF.

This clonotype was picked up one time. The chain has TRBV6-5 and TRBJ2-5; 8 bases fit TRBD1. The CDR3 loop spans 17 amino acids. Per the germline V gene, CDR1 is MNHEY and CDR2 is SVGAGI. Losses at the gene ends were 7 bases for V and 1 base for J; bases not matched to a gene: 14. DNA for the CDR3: TGTGCCAGCACCCCGGGACAGGTGGGGGGTAGCCAAGAGACCCAGTACTTC. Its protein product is CASTPGQVGGSQETQYF.

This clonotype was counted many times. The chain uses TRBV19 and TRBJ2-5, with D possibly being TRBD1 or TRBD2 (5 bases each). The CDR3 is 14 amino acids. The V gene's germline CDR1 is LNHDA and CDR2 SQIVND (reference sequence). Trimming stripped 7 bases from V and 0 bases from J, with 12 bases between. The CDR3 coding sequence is TGTGCCAGTAATGAGGGGCCGCACCAAGAGACCCAGTACTTC. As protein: CASNEGPHQETQYF.

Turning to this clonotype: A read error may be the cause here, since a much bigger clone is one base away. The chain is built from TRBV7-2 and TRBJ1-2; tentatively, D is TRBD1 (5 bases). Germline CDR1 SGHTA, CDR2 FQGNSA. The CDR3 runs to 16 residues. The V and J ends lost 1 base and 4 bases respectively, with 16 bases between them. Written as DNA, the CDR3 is TGTGCCAGCAGCTTAGTTGTCGGGGACGGGGCCTATGGCTACACCTTC. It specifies CASSLVVGDGAYGYTF.

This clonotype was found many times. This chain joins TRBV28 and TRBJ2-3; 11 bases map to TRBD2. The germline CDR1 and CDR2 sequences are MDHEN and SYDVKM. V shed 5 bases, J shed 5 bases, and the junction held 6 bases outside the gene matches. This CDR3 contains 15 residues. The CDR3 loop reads CASSLLAGGKDTQYF. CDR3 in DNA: TGTGCCAGCAGTCTTCTAGCGGGAGGAAAAGATACGCAGTATTTT.

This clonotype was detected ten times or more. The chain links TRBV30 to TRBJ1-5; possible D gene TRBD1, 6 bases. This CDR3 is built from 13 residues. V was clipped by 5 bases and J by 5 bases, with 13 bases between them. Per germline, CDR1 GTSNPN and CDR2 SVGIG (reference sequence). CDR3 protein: CAWGTGNDQPQHF. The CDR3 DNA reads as TGTGCCTGGGGAACAGGGAACGATCAGCCCCAGCATTTT.

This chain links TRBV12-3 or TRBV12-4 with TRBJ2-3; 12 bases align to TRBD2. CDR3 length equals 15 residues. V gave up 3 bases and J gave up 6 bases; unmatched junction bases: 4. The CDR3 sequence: CASSLASGGVDTQYF. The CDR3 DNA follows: TGTGCCAGCAGTTTGGCTAGCGGGGGGGTGGATACGCAGTATTTT.